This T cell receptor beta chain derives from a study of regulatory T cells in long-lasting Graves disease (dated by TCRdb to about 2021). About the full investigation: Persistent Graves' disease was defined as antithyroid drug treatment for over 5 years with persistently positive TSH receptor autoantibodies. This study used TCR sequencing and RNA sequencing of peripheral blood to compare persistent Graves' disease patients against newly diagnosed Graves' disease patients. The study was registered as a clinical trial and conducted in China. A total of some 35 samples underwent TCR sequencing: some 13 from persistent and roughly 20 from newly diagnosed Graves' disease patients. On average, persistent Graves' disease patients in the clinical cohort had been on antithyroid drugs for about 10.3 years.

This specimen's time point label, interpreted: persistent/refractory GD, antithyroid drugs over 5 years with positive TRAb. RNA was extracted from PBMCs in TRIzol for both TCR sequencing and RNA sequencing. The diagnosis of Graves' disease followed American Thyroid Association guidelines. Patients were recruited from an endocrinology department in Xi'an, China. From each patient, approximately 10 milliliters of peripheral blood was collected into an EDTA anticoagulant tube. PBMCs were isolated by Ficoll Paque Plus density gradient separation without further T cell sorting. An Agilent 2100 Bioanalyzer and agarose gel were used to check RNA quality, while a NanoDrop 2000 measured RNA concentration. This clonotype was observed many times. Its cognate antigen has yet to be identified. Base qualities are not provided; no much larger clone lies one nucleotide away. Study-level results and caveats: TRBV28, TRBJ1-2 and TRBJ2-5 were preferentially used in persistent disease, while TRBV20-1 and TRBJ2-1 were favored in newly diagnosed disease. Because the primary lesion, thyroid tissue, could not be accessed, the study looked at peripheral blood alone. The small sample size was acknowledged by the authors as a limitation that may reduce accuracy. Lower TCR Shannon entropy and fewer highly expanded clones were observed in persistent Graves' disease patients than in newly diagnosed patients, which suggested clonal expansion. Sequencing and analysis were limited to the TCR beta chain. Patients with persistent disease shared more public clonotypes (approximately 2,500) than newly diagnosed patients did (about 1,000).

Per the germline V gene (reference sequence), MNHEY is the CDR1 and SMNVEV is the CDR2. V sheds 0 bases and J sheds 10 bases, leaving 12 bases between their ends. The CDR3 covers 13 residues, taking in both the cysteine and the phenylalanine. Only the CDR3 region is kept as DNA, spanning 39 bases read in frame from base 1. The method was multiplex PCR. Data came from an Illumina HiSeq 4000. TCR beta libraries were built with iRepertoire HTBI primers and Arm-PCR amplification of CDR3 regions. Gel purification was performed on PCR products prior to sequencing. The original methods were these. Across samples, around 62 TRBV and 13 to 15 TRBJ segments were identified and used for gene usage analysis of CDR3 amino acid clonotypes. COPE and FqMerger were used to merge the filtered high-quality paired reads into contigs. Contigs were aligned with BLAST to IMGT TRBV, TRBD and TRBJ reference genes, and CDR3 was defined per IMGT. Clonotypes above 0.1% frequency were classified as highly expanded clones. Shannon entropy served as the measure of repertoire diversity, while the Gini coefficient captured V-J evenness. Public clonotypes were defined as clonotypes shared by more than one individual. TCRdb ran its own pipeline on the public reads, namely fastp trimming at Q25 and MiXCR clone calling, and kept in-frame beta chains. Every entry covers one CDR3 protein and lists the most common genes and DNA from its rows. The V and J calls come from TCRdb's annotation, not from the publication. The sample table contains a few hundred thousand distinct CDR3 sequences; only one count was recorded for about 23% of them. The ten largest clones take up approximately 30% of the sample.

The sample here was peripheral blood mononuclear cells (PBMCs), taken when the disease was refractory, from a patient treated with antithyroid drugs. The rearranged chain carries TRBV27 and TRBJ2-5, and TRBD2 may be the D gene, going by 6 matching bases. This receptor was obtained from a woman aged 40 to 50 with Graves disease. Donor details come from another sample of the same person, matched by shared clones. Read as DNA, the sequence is TGTGCCAGCAGTTTATCGGCGACGCGGGGCCAGTACTTC. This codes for CASSLSATRGQYF.